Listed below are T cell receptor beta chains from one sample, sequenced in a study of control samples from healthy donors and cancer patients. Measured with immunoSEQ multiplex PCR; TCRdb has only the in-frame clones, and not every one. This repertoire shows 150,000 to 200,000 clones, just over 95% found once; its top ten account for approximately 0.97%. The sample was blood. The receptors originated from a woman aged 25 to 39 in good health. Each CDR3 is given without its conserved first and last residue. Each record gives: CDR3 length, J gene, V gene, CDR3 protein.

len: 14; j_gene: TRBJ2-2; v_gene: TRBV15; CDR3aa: ATSIDRVGNTGELF
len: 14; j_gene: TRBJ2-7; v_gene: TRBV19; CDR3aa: ASSPRGGTGSYEQY
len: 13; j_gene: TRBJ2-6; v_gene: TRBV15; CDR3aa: ATSIRGAGANVLT
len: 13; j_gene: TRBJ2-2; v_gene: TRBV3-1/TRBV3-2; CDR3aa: ASSPAGRSTGELF
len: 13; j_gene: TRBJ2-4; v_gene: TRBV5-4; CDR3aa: ASSVGDRAKNIQY
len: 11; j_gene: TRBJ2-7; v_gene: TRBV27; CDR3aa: ASRDGRMGEQY
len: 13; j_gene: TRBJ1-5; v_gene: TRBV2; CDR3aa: ASRPGTGVSQPQH
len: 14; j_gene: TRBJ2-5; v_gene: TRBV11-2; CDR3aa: ASSPFGGGPGETQY
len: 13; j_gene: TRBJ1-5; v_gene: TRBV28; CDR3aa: ATSKRAGPNQPQH
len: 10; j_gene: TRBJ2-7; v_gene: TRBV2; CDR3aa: ATRRGPYEQY
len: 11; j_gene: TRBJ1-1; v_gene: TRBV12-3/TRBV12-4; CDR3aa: ASTKDRNTEAF
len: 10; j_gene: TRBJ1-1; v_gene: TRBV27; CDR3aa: APRRGGTEAF
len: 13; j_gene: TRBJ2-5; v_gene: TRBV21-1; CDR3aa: ASSKAARGGETQY
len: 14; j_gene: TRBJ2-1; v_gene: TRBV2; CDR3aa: ASSDAGIGGYNEQF
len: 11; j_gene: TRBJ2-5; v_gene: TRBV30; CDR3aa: AWSGGGPETQY
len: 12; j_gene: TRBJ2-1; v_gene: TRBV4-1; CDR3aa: ASSQVRLGNEQF
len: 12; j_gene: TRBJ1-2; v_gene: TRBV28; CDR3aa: ASSFGQGNYGYT
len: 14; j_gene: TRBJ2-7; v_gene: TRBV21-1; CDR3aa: ASRTRLADQPVEQY
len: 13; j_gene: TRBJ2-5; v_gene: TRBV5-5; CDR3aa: ASSLRDRGFETQY
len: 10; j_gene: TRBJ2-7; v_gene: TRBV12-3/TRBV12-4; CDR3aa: ASSLLDYEQY
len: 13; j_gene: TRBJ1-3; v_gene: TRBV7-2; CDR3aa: ASSLGSRVGNTIY
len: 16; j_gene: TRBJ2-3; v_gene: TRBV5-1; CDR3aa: ASSPSAGRMFSTDTQY
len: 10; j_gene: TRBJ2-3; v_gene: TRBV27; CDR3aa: ASKRGGDTQY
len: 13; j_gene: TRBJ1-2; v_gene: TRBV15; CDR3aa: ATSSVRQTLYGYT
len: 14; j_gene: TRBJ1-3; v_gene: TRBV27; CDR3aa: ASSPRLFTSGNTIY
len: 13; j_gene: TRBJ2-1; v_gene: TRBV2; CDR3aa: ASRDSGLAYNEQF
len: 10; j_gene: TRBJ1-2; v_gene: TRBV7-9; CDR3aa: ASSQGVGGYT
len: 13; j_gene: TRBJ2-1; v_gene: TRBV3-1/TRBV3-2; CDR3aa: ASSPRLGGSDEQF
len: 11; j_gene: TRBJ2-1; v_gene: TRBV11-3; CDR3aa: ASSPEAYNEQF
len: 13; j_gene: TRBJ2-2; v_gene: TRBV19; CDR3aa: ASSNQGSDTGELF
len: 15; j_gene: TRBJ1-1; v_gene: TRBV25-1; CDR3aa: ASSEFEGTSLGTEAF
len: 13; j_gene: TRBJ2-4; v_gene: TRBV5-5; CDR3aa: ASSLHSLAKNIQY
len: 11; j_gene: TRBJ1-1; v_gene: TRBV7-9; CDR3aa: ASSRTANTEAF
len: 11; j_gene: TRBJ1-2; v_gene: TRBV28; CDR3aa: ASSFKGSYGYT
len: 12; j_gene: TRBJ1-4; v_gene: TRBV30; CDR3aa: AWSVSGALTKLF
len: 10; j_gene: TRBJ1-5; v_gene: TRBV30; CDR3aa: AWSLGEQPQH
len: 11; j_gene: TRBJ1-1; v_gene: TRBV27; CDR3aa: ASSHRGNTEAF
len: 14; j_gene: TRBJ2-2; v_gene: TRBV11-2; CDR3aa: ASSLDLIAGLGELF
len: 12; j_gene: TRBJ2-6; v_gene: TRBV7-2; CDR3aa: ASGADGGTYVLT
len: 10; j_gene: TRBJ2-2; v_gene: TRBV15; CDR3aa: ATREGTGELF
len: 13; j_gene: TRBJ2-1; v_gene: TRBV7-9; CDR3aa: ASSETSGRYNEQF
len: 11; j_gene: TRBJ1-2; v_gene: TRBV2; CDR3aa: ASSEMRSYGYT